This entry features one T cell receptor beta chain sequence. The data were taken from a study of blood T cell repertoires in COVID-19. This CDR3 has 14 amino acids. V was cut by 0 bases and J by 6 bases, with 12 bases left in between. CDR1 is SGHKS, CDR2 YYEKEE, per germline (reference sequence). Data came from immunoSEQ multiplex PCR; TCRdb stores just in-frame clones and leaves some out. The sample yields 180,000 or so clones, around 82% seen once. The origin of this receptor is a man between 60 and 75 years old who had recovered from COVID-19. The rearrangement joins TRBV5-5 to TRBJ1-1; D is undetermined. The sequenced sample was peripheral blood. The CDR3 is CASSLAVVSAEAFF. Here the CDR3 DNA reads TGTGCCAGCAGCTTGGCCGTGGTGAGCGCTGAAGCTTTCTTT.